This T cell receptor (beta chain) stems from a study of identical twins. MiXCR was run by TCRdb on the 5' RACE reads, yielding one entry per CDR3 protein. The table includes some 690,000 distinct CDR3 sequences, roughly 20% detected once. This CDR3 is built from 15 residues. V was cut by 4 bases and J by 5 bases, with 18 bases left in between. Germline V lookup: CDR1 SGHAT, CDR2 FQNNGV. This sample was also put to use in a study of T cells expressing NK-cell markers.

J is TRBJ2-7 and V is TRBV11-2; perhaps TRBD2 as D (5 bases). This clonotype was obtained from a woman younger than 30 in good health. Sequenced: PBMCs. The chain's CDR3 is CASSSRGYLYDEQYF. The CDR3 DNA reads as TGTGCCAGCAGCTCCAGAGGGTACTTGTACGACGAGCAGTACTTC.